The 18 T cell receptor beta chains presented below share a single source sample, sequenced in a study of shared clonotypes between healthy human individuals (dated by TCRdb to the early 2020s). The library was prepared using the immunoSEQ multiplex PCR assay. TCRdb took over this immuneACCESS table, retaining in-frame rearrangements with V and J assigned. Such tables are incomplete; in checked studies, under half of the missing clones stem from an unresolved V gene, and the remainder is unexplained. This sample gives about 450,000 clones in total; around 75% of them show up just once. Of the sample, 13% is held by the ten largest clones. The material sequenced was PBMCs. All receptors come from a woman aged 40 to 50 in good health. Some clones in this sample may be carry-over from other donors' samples.

This clone has only a few counts. The rearrangement links TRBV5-4 to TRBJ1-2, with 7 nucleotides matching TRBD1. Germline CDR1 is SGHNT and CDR2 is YYREEE (reference sequence). Unmatched junction bases numbered 3, after V lost 0 bases and J lost 7 bases. The CDR3 length is 13 residues. The CDR3 sequence: CASSLEGQTGYTF. CDR3 in DNA: TGTGCCAGCAGCTTGGAGGGACAGACTGGCTACACCTTC.

This clone was seen only once. The chain has TRBV28 and TRBJ2-1; D remains unclear. The germline V gene encodes CDR1 MDHEN and CDR2 SYDVKM. V lost 7 bases, J lost 0 bases, and 7 bases lay in between. This CDR3 spans 13 amino acids. CDR3 region: CASKKSSYNEQFF. The DNA for the CDR3 is TGTGCCAGCAAAAAGAGCTCCTACAATGAGCAGTTCTTC.

The chain employs TRBV11-2 and TRBJ2-5; D gene uncertain. The CDR3 has 14 residues. The ends were cut back, 7 bases at V and 5 bases at J, with 17 bases in the middle. Germline V gene data show CDR1 as SGHAT and CDR2 as FQNNGV. The CDR3 region is CASKPDRGGETQYF. For the CDR3, the DNA is TGTGCCAGCAAACCCGATCGTGGTGGCGAGACCCAGTACTTC.

The rearrangement joins TRBV30 to TRBJ2-1; D is perhaps TRBD1 (6 bases). CDR3 length: 13 amino acids. Looked up from germline, CDR1 is GTSNPN and CDR2 is SVGIG (reference sequence). Trimming took 2 bases from V and 9 from J, leaving 14 bases between them. The CDR3 DNA follows: TGTGCCTGGAGTCCCATGGGGGCCGCTGAGCAGTTCTTC. This codes for CAWSPMGAAEQFF. Using reference TRBV30 and TRBJ2-1 for the parts outside the CDR3, the full variable domain is SQTIHQWPATLVQPVGSPLSLECTVEGTSNPNLYWYRQAAGRGLQLLFYSVGIGQISSEVPQNLSASRPQDRQFILSSKKLLLSDSGFYLCAWSPMGAAEQFFGPGTRLTVL.

The chain has TRBV30 and TRBJ2-7, with 10 bases matching TRBD1. The CDR3 loop spans 16 amino acids. Germline V gene lookup returns CDR1 GTSNPN and CDR2 SVGIG (reference sequence). Trimming took 0 bases from V and 7 from J; bases not matched to a gene: 12. The CDR3: CAWSVIRDRGRGEQYF. The CDR3 DNA reads as TGTGCCTGGAGTGTGATCCGGGACAGGGGTCGGGGGGAGCAGTACTTC.

The chain joins TRBV30 to TRBJ1-6, with 8 bases aligning to TRBD1. CDR1 is GTSNPN, CDR2 SVGIG, per germline (reference sequence). The CDR3 extends over 13 amino acids. V trimming: 5 bases; J trimming: 14 bases; junction bases outside the gene matches: 11. Here the CDR3 reads CAWGQGVSWTLHF. The CDR3 coding sequence is TGTGCCTGGGGACAGGGAGTTTCCTGGACCCTCCACTTT.

The chain carries TRBV28 and TRBJ2-1; perhaps TRBD2 as D (5 bases). Trimming pared 5 bases from V and 10 bases from J, leaving 12 bases between. The V gene's germline CDR1 is MDHEN and CDR2 SYDVKM. The CDR3 runs 12 residues. The CDR3 DNA reads as TGTGCCAGCAGTCTGGGAGCAATGGAGCAGTTCTTC. Amino acid sequence: CASSLGAMEQFF.

The J gene is TRBJ1-1, the V gene TRBV18; D unresolved. Per the germline V gene, CDR1 is KGHSH and CDR2 is LQKENI. V dropped 4 bases and J dropped 4 bases, with 10 bases sitting between them. The CDR3 runs to 13 residues. In nucleotides, the CDR3 is TGTGCCAGCTCACGCGTTGACGGCACTGAAGCTTTCTTT. Protein sequence: CASSRVDGTEAFF.

This chain joins TRBV11-2 and TRBJ2-7; no reliable D call. Deletions cut 1 base from V and 2 bases from J, with 6 bases between. The CDR3 extends over 13 amino acids. The germline gives CDR1 SGHAT, CDR2 FQNNGV. CDR3 protein: CASSLVSPYEQYF. The CDR3 nucleotides read TGTGCCAGCAGCTTAGTGAGTCCCTACGAGCAGTACTTC.

The chain is built from TRBV28 and TRBJ1-2; 7 bases are a match to TRBD1. This CDR3 has 15 residues. V shed 7 bases, J shed 1 base, and the junction held 9 bases outside the gene matches. Germline values: CDR1 MDHEN, CDR2 SYDVKM. CDR3 bases: TGTGCCAGCAAAACGACAGGGCGGGTTAACTATGGCTACACCTTC. The encoded protein is CASKTTGRVNYGYTF.

This clone was counted once. This chain joins TRBV28 and TRBJ2-5; 11 bases fit TRBD2. V was clipped by 3 bases and J by 4 bases; unmatched bases: 4. In germline, CDR1 is MDHEN, CDR2 SYDVKM. The CDR3 loop spans 15 amino acids. CDR3 sequence reads: CASSLDLAGGETQYF. Written as DNA, the CDR3 is TGTGCCAGCAGTTTGGATCTAGCGGGAGGAGAGACCCAGTACTTC.

The gene calls are TRBV14 and TRBJ1-3; unclear D gene. Trimming stripped 1 base from V and 1 base from J, with 8 bases between. This CDR3 region has 15 residues. Germline V gives CDR1 SGHDN, CDR2 FVKESK. CDR3: CASSQGRVSGNTIYF. The CDR3, as DNA: TGTGCCAGCAGCCAAGGGAGGGTGTCTGGAAACACCATATATTTT.

The chain employs TRBV30 and TRBJ2-6; no reliable D call. Trimming left V 2 bases short and J 5 bases short, with 7 bases between. From germline, CDR1 is GTSNPN and CDR2 SVGIG (reference sequence). The CDR3 is made up of 13 amino acids. CDR3 sequence (DNA): TGTGCCTGGAGTATAGACCGGGCCAACGTCCTGACTTTC. It codes for CAWSIDRANVLTF.

The chain has TRBV2 and TRBJ2-7; TRBD1 aligns across 10 bases. This CDR3 is 13 amino acids long. Germline values: CDR1 SNHLY, CDR2 FYNNEI. The ends lost 8 bases at V and 5 bases at J; junction bases unmatched: 6. CDR3 bases: TGTGCCAGCGAGGGACAGGGGACCGACGAGCAGTACTTC. This encodes CASEGQGTDEQYF.

V is TRBV4-2 and J is TRBJ2-3; 12 bases map to TRBD2. Per the germline V gene, CDR1 is LGHNA and CDR2 is YNFKEQ. The CDR3 contains 19 residues. The V and J ends lost 0 bases and 3 bases, in that order; junction bases with no gene match: 10. CDR3: CASSQERVTSGSGTDTQYF. CDR3 in DNA: TGTGCCAGCAGCCAAGAGAGGGTGACTAGCGGGAGTGGTACAGATACGCAGTATTTT.

A word on this clone: Different DNA sequences within this sample yield the same CDR3. In nucleotides, the CDR3 is TGTGCCAGCTCACCAGGAGAAGAGACCCAGTACTTC. Protein: CASSPGEETQYF. The genes are TRBV18 and TRBJ2-5, with D unclear. Germline lookup yields CDR1 KGHSH and CDR2 LQKENI. The CDR3 length is 12 residues. Trimming stripped 2 bases from V and 3 bases from J, with 4 bases between.

This sequence joins TRBV25-1 and TRBJ2-2; D not resolved. The CDR3 sequence is 12 residues long. The V end was cut by 0 bases, the J end by 7 bases, with 3 bases between. Germline lookup yields CDR1 MGHDK and CDR2 SYGVNS. CDR3: CASSEYSGELFF. CDR3 coding DNA: TGTGCCAGCAGTGAATATAGCGGGGAGCTGTTTTTT.

CDR3 region: CASSESGGRGYTF. DNA for the CDR3: TGTGCCAGCAGTGAGTCAGGGGGCAGAGGCTACACCTTC. This chain connects TRBV2 to TRBJ1-2, with 8 positions matching TRBD1. The CDR3 spans 13 residues. J gave up 8 bases and V 3 bases, and 5 bases lay outside the gene matches. Germline V gives CDR1 SNHLY, CDR2 FYNNEI.